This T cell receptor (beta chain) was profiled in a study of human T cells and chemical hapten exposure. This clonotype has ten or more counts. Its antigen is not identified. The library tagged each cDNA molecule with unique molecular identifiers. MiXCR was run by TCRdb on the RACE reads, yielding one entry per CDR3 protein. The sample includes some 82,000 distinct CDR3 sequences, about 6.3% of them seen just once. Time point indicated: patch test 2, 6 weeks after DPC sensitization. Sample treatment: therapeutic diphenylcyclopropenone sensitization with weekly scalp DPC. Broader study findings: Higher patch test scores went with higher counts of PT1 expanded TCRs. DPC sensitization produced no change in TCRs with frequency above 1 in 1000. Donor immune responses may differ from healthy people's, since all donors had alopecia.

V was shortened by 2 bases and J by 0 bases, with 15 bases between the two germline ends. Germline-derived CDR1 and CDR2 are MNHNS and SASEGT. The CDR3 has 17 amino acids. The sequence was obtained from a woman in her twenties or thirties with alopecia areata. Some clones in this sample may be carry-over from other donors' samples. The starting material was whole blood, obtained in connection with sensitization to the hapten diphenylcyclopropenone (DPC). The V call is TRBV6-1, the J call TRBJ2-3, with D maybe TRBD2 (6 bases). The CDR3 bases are TGTGCCAGCAGTGAACATGTTGCGGGGTCTAGCACAGATACGCAGTATTTT. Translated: CASSEHVAGSSTDTQYF.